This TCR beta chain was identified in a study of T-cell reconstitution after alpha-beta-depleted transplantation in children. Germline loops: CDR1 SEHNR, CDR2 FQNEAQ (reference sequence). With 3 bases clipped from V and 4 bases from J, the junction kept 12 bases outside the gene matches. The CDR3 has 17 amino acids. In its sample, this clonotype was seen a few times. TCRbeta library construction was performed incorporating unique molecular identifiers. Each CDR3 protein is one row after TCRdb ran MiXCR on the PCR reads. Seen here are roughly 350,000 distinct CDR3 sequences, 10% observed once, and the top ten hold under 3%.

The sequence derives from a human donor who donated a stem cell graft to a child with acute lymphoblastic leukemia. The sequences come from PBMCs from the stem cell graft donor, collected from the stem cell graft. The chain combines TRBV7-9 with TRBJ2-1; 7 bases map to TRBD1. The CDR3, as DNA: TGTGCCAGCAGCTTCGAAAACAGGGGCGCCCTATACAATGAGCAGTTCTTC. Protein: CASSFENRGALYNEQFF. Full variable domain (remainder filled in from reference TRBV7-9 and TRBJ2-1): DTGVSQNPRHKITKRGQNVTFRCDPISEHNRLYWYRQTLGQGPEFLTYFQNEAQLEKSRLLSDRFSAERPKGSFSTLEIQRTEQGDSAMYLCASSFENRGALYNEQFFGPGTRLTVL.